The 8 T cell receptor beta chains reported below all come from one sample, sequenced in a study of long-term antiretroviral therapy in people with HIV. An immunoSEQ assay, version v3.0, was performed at survey level. The method was immunoSEQ multiplex PCR; TCRdb's version includes in-frame clones alone and lacks a portion of them. The sample records fewer than 25,000 clones, approximately 90% being singletons. The starting material was unsorted PBMCs, obtained 2.3 years after starting antiretroviral therapy. These TCRs come from a man aged 60 to 75 with HIV.

The chain carries TRBV2 and TRBJ2-1, with a weak D call TRBD2 (5 bases). Germline CDR1 is SNHLY and CDR2 is FYNNEI. Trimming removed 4 bases from V and 14 bases from J, with 15 bases in between. This CDR3 spans 12 amino acids. The CDR3 coding sequence is TGTGCCAGCAGTGTAGGACTTGAGGTCGAGTTCTTC. Its translation is CASSVGLEVEFF.

The rearrangement joins TRBV6-4 to TRBJ1-2; 10 bases align to TRBD1. The CDR3 totals 15 residues. V lost 2 bases to trimming and J lost 6 bases; unmatched junction nucleotides: 6. CDR1 is MRHNA and CDR2 is SNTAGT in the germline V gene. CDR3: CASSDKRQGADGYTF. DNA of the CDR3: TGTGCCAGCAGTGACAAGAGACAGGGGGCGGATGGCTACACCTTC.

The rearrangement links TRBV5-1 to TRBJ2-7; D call uncertain. Germline loops: CDR1 SGHRS, CDR2 YFSETQ. The V and J ends lost 2 bases and 0 bases respectively, with 9 bases between them. CDR3 length equals 14 residues. The CDR3 nucleotides are TGCGCCAGCAGCTTAGTCGCGGCCTCCTACGAGCAGTACTTC. The encoded protein is CASSLVAASYEQYF.

This chain joins TRBV4-2 and TRBJ2-2; tentative D call: TRBD1 (5 bases). Trimming removed 3 bases at V and 0 bases at J, with 8 bases between. Germline-derived CDR1 and CDR2 are LGHNA and YNFKEQ. This CDR3 comprises 15 residues. CDR3 sequence reads: CASSHWTPNTGELFF. The CDR3 bases are TGTGCCAGCAGCCATTGGACACCGAACACCGGGGAGCTGTTTTTT.

The genes are TRBV6-5 and TRBJ2-7; D gene uncertain. The CDR3 is 14 amino acids. Between the trimmed V and J ends, which lost 0 bases and 2 bases, there was a span of 8 bases. Germline assignment: CDR1 MNHEY and CDR2 SVGAGI. Here the CDR3 DNA reads TGTGCCAGCAGTTACTCGGCCGTTACCTACGAGCAGTACTTC. Translating gives CASSYSAVTYEQYF.

The chain couples TRBV7-8 to TRBJ2-5, with D tentatively TRBD2 (6 bases). From germline, CDR1 is SGHVS and CDR2 FQNEAQ. The CDR3 has 15 residues. V lost 1 base and J lost 4, with 13 bases in between. The CDR3 sequence is CASSLVGGVRETQYF. The CDR3 DNA reads as TGTGCCAGCAGCTTAGTTGGCGGGGTGAGAGAGACCCAGTACTTC.

The V gene is TRBV18, the J gene TRBJ2-1; 8 bases align to TRBD2. Germline-derived CDR1 and CDR2 are KGHSH and LQKENI. The V segment lost 5 bases and the J segment 10 bases; nucleotides outside the gene matches: 13. The CDR3 has 15 residues. The CDR3 nucleotides are TGTGCCAGCTCAGAGAACGGGGGGGATTTAGGCGAGCAGTTCTTC. Its translation is CASSENGGDLGEQFF.

This chain links TRBV7-2 with TRBJ2-3; tentative D call: TRBD1 (5 bases). V lost 1 base and J lost 2, with 7 bases in between. Looked up from germline, CDR1 is SGHTA and CDR2 is FQGNSA. The CDR3 runs to 14 residues. CDR3 nucleotide sequence: TGTGCCAGCAGCTTAGACAGGTCCACAGATACGCAGTATTTT. It specifies CASSLDRSTDTQYF.